This T cell receptor (beta chain) was captured by sequencing in a study of neurological immune-mediated disorders. 5'RACE with 10-nucleotide random UMIs produced the cDNA. Over 160 million TCR-beta sequences, together covering 15-18 subjects, were produced by every individual sequencing run that was carried out. TCRdb recomputed calls from the 5' RACE reads with MiXCR, one row per CDR3 protein. The data contain 25,000 to 30,000 distinct CDR3 sequences, about a sixth of them singletons. The germline V and J ends were trimmed by 4 bases and 3 bases, with 9 bases remaining between them. The CDR3 runs to 12 residues. From germline, CDR1 is DFQATT and CDR2 SNEGSKA (reference sequence). The sample's time point: technical triplicate 3. Study findings and constraints: None of the CDR3 amino acid sequences of expanded clones were shared across subjects, and this suggested private repertoires in all groups.

This clonotype has a count of ten or more. No antigen is known for it. The source is a female donor with HTLV-1-associated myelopathy (HAM/TSP). This chain connects TRBV20-1 to TRBJ1-1, with D uncertain. Sequenced material: CD4+ T cells from blood. The CDR3 is CSATGGDTEAFF. DNA for the CDR3: TGCAGTGCTACAGGAGGAGACACTGAAGCTTTCTTT.